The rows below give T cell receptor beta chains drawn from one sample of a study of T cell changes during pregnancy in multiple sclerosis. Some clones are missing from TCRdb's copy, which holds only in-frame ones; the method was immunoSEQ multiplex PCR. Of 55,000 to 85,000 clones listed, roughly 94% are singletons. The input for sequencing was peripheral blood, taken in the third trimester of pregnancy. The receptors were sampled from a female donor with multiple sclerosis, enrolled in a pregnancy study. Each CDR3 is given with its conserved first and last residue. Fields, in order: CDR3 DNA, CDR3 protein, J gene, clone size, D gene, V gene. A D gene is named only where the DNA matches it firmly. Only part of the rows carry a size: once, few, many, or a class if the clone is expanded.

CDR3 DNA: TGTGCCAGCTCACAGGGAAATGGCGCCGCCTACGAGCAGTACTTC; CDR3 protein: CASSQGNGAAYEQYF; J gene: TRBJ2-7; clone size: NA; D gene: NA; V gene: TRBV6-6
CDR3 DNA: TGTGCCAGCAGCCAGAGCACAGATACGCAGTATTTT; CDR3 protein: CASSQSTDTQYF; J gene: TRBJ2-3; clone size: NA; D gene: NA; V gene: TRBV7-2
CDR3 DNA: TGTGCCAGCAGGAAGACAGGGGTTAACACTGAAGCTTTCTTT; CDR3 protein: CASRKTGVNTEAFF; J gene: TRBJ1-1; clone size: NA; D gene: TRBD1; V gene: TRBV6-5
CDR3 DNA: TGTGCCAGCAGCCTACGGACAGGGGGAAATTCACCCCTCCACTTT; CDR3 protein: CASSLRTGGNSPLHF; J gene: TRBJ1-6; clone size: NA; D gene: TRBD1; V gene: TRBV7-6
CDR3 DNA: TGTGCCAGCGCCCCGGAGGGCAGCGCAGATACGCAGTATTTT; CDR3 protein: CASAPEGSADTQYF; J gene: TRBJ2-3; clone size: NA; D gene: NA; V gene: TRBV6-4
CDR3 DNA: TGTGCCAGCAGACGGTACCCGGGACAGCGCACGGATACGCAGTATTTT; CDR3 protein: CASRRYPGQRTDTQYF; J gene: TRBJ2-3; clone size: NA; D gene: TRBD1; V gene: TRBV7-2
CDR3 DNA: TGTGCCAGAAGCTTGTGGGACAGGGGCATTGCGGGGGCTTTCTTT; CDR3 protein: CARSLWDRGIAGAFF; J gene: TRBJ1-1; clone size: NA; D gene: TRBD1; V gene: TRBV5-3
CDR3 DNA: TGTGCCAGTAGCCCGGACAGGGCCCCAGCTTTCTTT; CDR3 protein: CASSPDRAPAFF; J gene: TRBJ1-1; clone size: NA; D gene: TRBD1; V gene: TRBV19
CDR3 DNA: TGTGCCAGCAGTTCACCCGGGACAGGGGGTGTACCCCTCCACTTT; CDR3 protein: CASSSPGTGGVPLHF; J gene: TRBJ1-6; clone size: medium-sized; D gene: TRBD1; V gene: TRBV6-5
CDR3 DNA: TGTGCCAGCAGTGGAGGGAGAGTATTGAACACTGAAGCTTTCTTT; CDR3 protein: CASSGGRVLNTEAFF; J gene: TRBJ1-1; clone size: NA; D gene: NA; V gene: TRBV6-1
CDR3 DNA: TGCGCCAGCAGCCAAGATATCGGGACAGTTTTCTACGAGCAGTACTTC; CDR3 protein: CASSQDIGTVFYEQYF; J gene: TRBJ2-7; clone size: few; D gene: TRBD1; V gene: TRBV4-3
CDR3 DNA: TGTGCCAGCAGCTGGACTAGCCAAGACAATGAGCAGTTCTTC; CDR3 protein: CASSWTSQDNEQFF; J gene: TRBJ2-1; clone size: NA; D gene: TRBD2; V gene: TRBV5-4
CDR3 DNA: TGTGCCAGCAGTTACTCGTATGAAGGGGCTTTCTACGAGCAGTACTTC; CDR3 protein: CASSYSYEGAFYEQYF; J gene: TRBJ2-7; clone size: NA; D gene: NA; V gene: TRBV6-5
CDR3 DNA: TGCAGTGCTAGCCTCGGCTACGAGCAGTACTTC; CDR3 protein: CSASLGYEQYF; J gene: TRBJ2-7; clone size: NA; D gene: NA; V gene: TRBV20-1
CDR3 DNA: TGTGCCAGTACGACAGCCCTAGGGGCCTACGAGCAGTACTTC; CDR3 protein: CASTTALGAYEQYF; J gene: TRBJ2-7; clone size: NA; D gene: NA; V gene: TRBV27
CDR3 DNA: TGTGCCAGCAGCCCCGGGACGGCCGGGGGGACAGATACGCAGTATTTT; CDR3 protein: CASSPGTAGGTDTQYF; J gene: TRBJ2-3; clone size: NA; D gene: TRBD2; V gene: TRBV7-2
CDR3 DNA: TGTGCCAGCAGCAGCGGGGGGGGTGAGCAGTTCTTC; CDR3 protein: CASSSGGGEQFF; J gene: TRBJ2-1; clone size: NA; D gene: TRBD2; V gene: TRBV7-2
CDR3 DNA: TGTGCCAGCAGCTCGTCGCTGGGGGGTTTAGGGTCTGAAGCTTTCTTT; CDR3 protein: CASSSSLGGLGSEAFF; J gene: TRBJ1-1; clone size: NA; D gene: NA; V gene: TRBV7-9
CDR3 DNA: TGTGCCAGCAGCGGAAGACTAGCGGGGTCCTACGAGCAGTACTTC; CDR3 protein: CASSGRLAGSYEQYF; J gene: TRBJ2-7; clone size: NA; D gene: TRBD2; V gene: TRBV9
CDR3 DNA: TGTGCCAGCAGTTCCAACCGGGACACCTACTACGAGCAGTACTTC; CDR3 protein: CASSSNRDTYYEQYF; J gene: TRBJ2-7; clone size: NA; D gene: NA; V gene: TRBV7-6
CDR3 DNA: TGTGCCAGCAGCTTAAGGACAGGGGCTAGGAACACTGAAGCTTTCTTT; CDR3 protein: CASSLRTGARNTEAFF; J gene: TRBJ1-1; clone size: NA; D gene: TRBD1; V gene: TRBV7-3
CDR3 DNA: TGTGCCAGCAGTTATCGGGGGACGAGCAATCAGCCCCAGCATTTT; CDR3 protein: CASSYRGTSNQPQHF; J gene: TRBJ1-5; clone size: NA; D gene: NA; V gene: TRBV6-5
CDR3 DNA: TGTGCCAGCAGTCGGGACAGGGGAGGTAATCAGCCCCAGCATTTT; CDR3 protein: CASSRDRGGNQPQHF; J gene: TRBJ1-5; clone size: NA; D gene: TRBD1; V gene: TRBV7-2
CDR3 DNA: TGTGCCAGCAGCTTAAGGACGGGGAGCTCCTACAATGAGCAGTTCTTC; CDR3 protein: CASSLRTGSSYNEQFF; J gene: TRBJ2-1; clone size: NA; D gene: NA; V gene: TRBV7-8
CDR3 DNA: TGTGCCAGCAGCGTAGGTCGGGGGGCCGTTGGTGAGCAGTTCTTC; CDR3 protein: CASSVGRGAVGEQFF; J gene: TRBJ2-1; clone size: NA; D gene: NA; V gene: TRBV9
CDR3 DNA: TGTGCCAGCTCATCAGGGGTGAACGGGGAGCTGTTTTTT; CDR3 protein: CASSSGVNGELFF; J gene: TRBJ2-2; clone size: NA; D gene: NA; V gene: TRBV18
CDR3 DNA: TGTGCCAGCAGGTCCCAGGGGGCCCTCAATCAGCCCCAGCATTTT; CDR3 protein: CASRSQGALNQPQHF; J gene: TRBJ1-5; clone size: NA; D gene: TRBD1; V gene: TRBV5-6
CDR3 DNA: TGTGCCACCAGCAGACCGAGGCGGGAGCAGTACTTC; CDR3 protein: CATSRPRREQYF; J gene: TRBJ2-7; clone size: NA; D gene: NA; V gene: TRBV15
CDR3 DNA: TGTGCCAGCTCACCTACAGTTTACGAGCAGTACTTC; CDR3 protein: CASSPTVYEQYF; J gene: TRBJ2-7; clone size: NA; D gene: NA; V gene: TRBV18
CDR3 DNA: TGTGCCTGGAGTGTCGGGGTTTCCGATTCACCCCTCCACTTT; CDR3 protein: CAWSVGVSDSPLHF; J gene: TRBJ1-6; clone size: once; D gene: NA; V gene: TRBV30
CDR3 DNA: TGCGCCAGCAGCTTGGTTGACACCTACGAGCAGTACTTC; CDR3 protein: CASSLVDTYEQYF; J gene: TRBJ2-7; clone size: NA; D gene: NA; V gene: TRBV5-1